This TCR beta chain was identified in a study of cytomegalovirus exposure and HLA in healthy donors. PCR used 60 Vbeta primers and 13 Jbeta primers. The assay was immunoSEQ multiplex PCR, and TCRdb's table has in-frame clones only and misses some. This table has roughly 150,000 clones, 60% to 80% appearing once. Per the germline V gene, CDR1 is KGHSH and CDR2 is LQKENI. The CDR3 runs 16 residues. V was clipped by 2 bases and J by 3 bases, with 14 bases between them. The rearrangement links TRBV18 to TRBJ2-1; D possibly corresponds to TRBD2 (6 bases). Sequencing was performed on PBMCs. The origin of this receptor is a middle-aged woman in good health and CMV-seronegative. CDR3: CASSPVPGLFYNEQFF. The CDR3 coding sequence is TGTGCCAGCTCACCAGTCCCGGGACTTTTCTACAATGAGCAGTTCTTC. The full variable domain, completed using reference TRBV18 and TRBJ2-1, is NAGVMQNPRHLVRRRGQEARLRCSPMKGHSHVYWYRQLPEEGLKFMVYLQKENIIDESGMPKERFSAEFPKEGPSILRIQQVVRGDSAAYFCASSPVPGLFYNEQFFGPGTRLTVL.